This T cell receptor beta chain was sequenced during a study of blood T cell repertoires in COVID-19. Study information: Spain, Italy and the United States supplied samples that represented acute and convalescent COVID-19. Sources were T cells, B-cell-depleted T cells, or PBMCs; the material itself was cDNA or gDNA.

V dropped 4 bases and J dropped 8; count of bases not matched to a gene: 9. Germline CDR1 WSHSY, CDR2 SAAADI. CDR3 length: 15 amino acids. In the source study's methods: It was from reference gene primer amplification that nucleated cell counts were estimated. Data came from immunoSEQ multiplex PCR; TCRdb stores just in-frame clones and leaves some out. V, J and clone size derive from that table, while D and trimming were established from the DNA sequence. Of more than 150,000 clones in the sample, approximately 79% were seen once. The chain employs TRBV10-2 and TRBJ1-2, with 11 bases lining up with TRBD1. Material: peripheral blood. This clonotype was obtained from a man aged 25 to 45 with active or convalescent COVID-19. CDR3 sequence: CASSASGQGARGYTF. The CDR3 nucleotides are TGCGCCAGCAGTGCGTCCGGACAGGGGGCCCGGGGCTACACCTTC.